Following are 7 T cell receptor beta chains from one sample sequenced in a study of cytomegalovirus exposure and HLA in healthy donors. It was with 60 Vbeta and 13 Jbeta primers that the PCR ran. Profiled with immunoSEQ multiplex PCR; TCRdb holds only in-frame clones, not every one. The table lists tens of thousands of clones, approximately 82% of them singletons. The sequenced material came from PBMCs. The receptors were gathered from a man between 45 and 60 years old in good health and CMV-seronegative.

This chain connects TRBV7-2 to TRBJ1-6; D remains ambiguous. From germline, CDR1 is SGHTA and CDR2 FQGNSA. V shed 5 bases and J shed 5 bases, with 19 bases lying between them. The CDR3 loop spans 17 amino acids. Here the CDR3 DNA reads TGTGCCAGCAGCCCCCGCTCGTCAGGATTTAATAATTCACCCCTCCACTTT. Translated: CASSPRSSGFNNSPLHF.

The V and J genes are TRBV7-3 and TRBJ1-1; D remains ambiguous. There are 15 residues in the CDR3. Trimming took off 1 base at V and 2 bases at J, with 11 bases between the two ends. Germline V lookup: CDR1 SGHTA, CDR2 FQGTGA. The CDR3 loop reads CASSLSARINTEAFF. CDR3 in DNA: TGTGCCAGCAGCTTAAGCGCGCGTATAAACACTGAAGCTTTCTTT.

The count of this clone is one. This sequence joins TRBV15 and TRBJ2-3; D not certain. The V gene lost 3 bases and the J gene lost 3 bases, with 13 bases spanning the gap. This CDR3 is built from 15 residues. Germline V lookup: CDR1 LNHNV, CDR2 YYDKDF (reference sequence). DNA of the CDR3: TGTGCCACCAGCAGTTGGGCCGAACCGACAGATACGCAGTATTTT. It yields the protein CATSSWAEPTDTQYF.

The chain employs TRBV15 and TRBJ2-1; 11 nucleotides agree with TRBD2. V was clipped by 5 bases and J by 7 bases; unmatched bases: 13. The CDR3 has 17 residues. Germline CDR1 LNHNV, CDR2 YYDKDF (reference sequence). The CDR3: CATSDQLAGASGNEQFF. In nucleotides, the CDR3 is TGTGCCACCAGCGACCAACTAGCGGGGGCCTCGGGGAATGAGCAGTTCTTC.

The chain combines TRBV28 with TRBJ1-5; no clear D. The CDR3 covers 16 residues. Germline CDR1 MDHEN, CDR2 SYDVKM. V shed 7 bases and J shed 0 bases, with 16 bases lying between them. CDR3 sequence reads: CASTYLGSLSNQPQHF. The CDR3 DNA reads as TGTGCCAGCACCTACCTCGGGAGCCTTAGCAATCAGCCCCAGCATTTT.

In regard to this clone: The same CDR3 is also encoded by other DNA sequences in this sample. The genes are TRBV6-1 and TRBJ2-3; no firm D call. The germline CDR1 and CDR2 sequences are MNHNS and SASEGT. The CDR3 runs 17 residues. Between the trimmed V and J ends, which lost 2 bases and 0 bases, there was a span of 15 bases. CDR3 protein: CASSEYRSYTSTDTQYF. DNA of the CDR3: TGTGCCAGCAGTGAATATCGGAGTTACACTAGCACAGATACGCAGTATTTT.

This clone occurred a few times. DNA of the CDR3: TGCAGTGCTAAGAGCGATGAGCAGTTCTTC. Translating it yields CSAKSDEQFF. The chain employs TRBV20-1 and TRBJ2-1; D not certain. Looked up from germline, CDR1 is DFQATT and CDR2 is SNEGSKA (reference sequence). Deletions cut 4 bases from V and 8 bases from J, with 6 bases between. The CDR3 is made up of 10 amino acids.